This T cell receptor (beta chain) came from a study of T cell changes during pregnancy in multiple sclerosis. Measured with immunoSEQ multiplex PCR; TCRdb has only the in-frame clones, and not every one. The sample lists about 73,000 clones; around 92% were seen once. V was pared by 7 bases and J by 7 bases, with 11 bases of the junction left unmatched. The CDR3 totals 16 residues. Germline V lookup: CDR1 SEHNR, CDR2 FQNEAQ (reference sequence). This TCR was recovered from a female donor in good health, enrolled as a control in a pregnancy study. The rearrangement joins TRBV7-9 to TRBJ1-6; TRBD1 matches 9 bases. Sequences were derived from peripheral blood, sampled in the third trimester of pregnancy. CDR3 sequence (DNA): TGTGCCAGCAAGGGGGAGAACAGGGGGCTCAATTCACCCCTCCACTTT. Translation: CASKGENRGLNSPLHF.